What follows are 4 T cell receptor beta chains derived from one specimen sequenced in a study of PD-L1 blockade in urothelial cancer (dated 2017 in TCRdb). Library creation used the immunoSEQ multiplex PCR assay. The table comes from immuneACCESS by way of TCRdb, which keeps in-frame sequences with V and J called. Part of the clones is missing from these tables; in studies checked, under half for an unresolved V gene and the rest for unknown reasons. The sample table shows roughly 51,000 clones, and 79% are seen once. The ten top clones hold about 10% of the sample. The sample's time point label is to be understood as: pretreatment peripheral blood. Sequenced here: PBMCs, sampled around atezolizumab (anti-PD-L1) treatment. The origin of the receptors is a man in his 70s with urothelial cancer.

The DNA for the CDR3 is TGTGCCAGCAGCCCTGGAGTGGACACTGAAGCTTTCTTT. Translation: CASSPGVDTEAFF. This chain uses TRBV11-2 with TRBJ1-1; D is ambiguous. Germline loops: CDR1 SGHAT, CDR2 FQNNGV. Trimming pared 5 bases from V and 3 bases from J, leaving 10 bases between. The CDR3 totals 13 residues.

The chain combines TRBV6-5 with TRBJ1-1, with 7 bases fitting TRBD1. V shed 4 bases and J 1 base; nucleotides not matched to a gene: 3. CDR1 is MNHEY and CDR2 is SVGAGI in the germline V gene. This CDR3 is built from 14 residues. The CDR3 loop reads CASSLQGQNTEAFF. CDR3 DNA sequence: TGTGCCAGCAGTTTACAGGGGCAGAACACTGAAGCTTTCTTT.

The CDR3 nucleotides read TGCGCCAGCACGGATCGGAGTCCCTACGAGCAGTACTTC. Its translation is CASTDRSPYEQYF. The chain employs TRBV5-1 and TRBJ2-7; D is unresolved. Per the germline V gene, CDR1 is SGHRS and CDR2 is YFSETQ. The V and J ends lost 6 bases and 2 bases respectively, with 12 bases between them. This CDR3 is built from 13 residues. Full variable domain (remainder filled in from reference TRBV5-1 and TRBJ2-7): KAGVTQTPRYLIKTRGQQVTLSCSPISGHRSVSWYQQTPGQGLQFLFEYFSETQRNKGNFPGRFSGRQFSNSRSEMNVSTLELGDSALYLCASTDRSPYEQYFGPGTRLTVT.

This clone was observed a few times. The chain joins TRBV27 to TRBJ2-1, with 13 nucleotides matching TRBD2. J was trimmed by 8 bases and V by 5 bases; bases with no gene match: 6. Germline CDR1 and CDR2: MNHEY and SMNVEV (reference sequence). The CDR3 is 15 residues long. The CDR3 coding sequence is TGTGCCAGCAGTGTCGGACTAGCGGGAGCCTATGAGCAGTTCTTC. Translated, it gives CASSVGLAGAYEQFF.